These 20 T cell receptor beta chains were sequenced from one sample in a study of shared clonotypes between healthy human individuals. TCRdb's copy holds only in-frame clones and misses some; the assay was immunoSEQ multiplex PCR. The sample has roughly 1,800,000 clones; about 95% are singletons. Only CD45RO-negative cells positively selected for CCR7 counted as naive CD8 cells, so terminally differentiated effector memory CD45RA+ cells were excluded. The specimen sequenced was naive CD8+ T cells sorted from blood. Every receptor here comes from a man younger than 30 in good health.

The CDR3 DNA follows: TGTGCCAGCATTTACAGGCCCCGGGATGAAAAACTGTTTTTT. Its protein is CASIYRPRDEKLFF. This chain connects TRBV2 to TRBJ1-4; the D gene is possibly TRBD1 (5 bases). The CDR3 sequence is 14 residues long. From germline, CDR1 is SNHLY and CDR2 FYNNEI. V lost 7 bases and J 6 bases, leaving 15 bases between the germline ends. The complete variable domain, with remaining parts taken from reference TRBV2 and TRBJ1-4, reads EPEVTQTPSHQVTQMGQEVILRCVPISNHLYFYWYRQILGQKVEFLVSFYNNEISEKSEIFDDQFSVERPDGSNFTLKIRSTKLEDSAMYFCASIYRPRDEKLFFGSGTQLSVL.

The CDR3, as DNA: TGCGCCAGCAGCCCAGACAGGATGGTAAGCTCTGGGGCCAACGTCCTGACTTTC. The encoded protein is CASSPDRMVSSGANVLTF. The V and J genes are TRBV4-1 and TRBJ2-6, with D perhaps TRBD1 (6 bases). Deletions cut 4 bases from V and 0 bases from J, with 16 bases between. Germline CDR1 is MGHRA and CDR2 is YSYEKL. This CDR3 region has 18 residues.

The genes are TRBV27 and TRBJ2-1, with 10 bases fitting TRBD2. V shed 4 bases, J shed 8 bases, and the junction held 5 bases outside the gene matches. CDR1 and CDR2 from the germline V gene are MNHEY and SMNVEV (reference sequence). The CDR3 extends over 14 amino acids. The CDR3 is CASSSGLALDEQFF. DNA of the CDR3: TGTGCCAGCAGTTCGGGACTAGCGCTGGATGAGCAGTTCTTC.

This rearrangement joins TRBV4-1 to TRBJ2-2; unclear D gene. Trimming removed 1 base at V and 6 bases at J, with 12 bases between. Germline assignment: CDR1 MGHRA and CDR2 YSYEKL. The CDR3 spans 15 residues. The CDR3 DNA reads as TGCGCCAGCAGCCAAGGGACGCCTGGGTCCGGGGAGCTGTTTTTT. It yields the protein CASSQGTPGSGELFF.

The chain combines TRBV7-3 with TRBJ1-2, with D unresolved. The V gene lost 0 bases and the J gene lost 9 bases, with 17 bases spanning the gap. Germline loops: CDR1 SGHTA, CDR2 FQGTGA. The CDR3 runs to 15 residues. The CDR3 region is CASSLTSGHPGSYTF. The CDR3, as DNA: TGTGCCAGCAGCTTAACGTCCGGCCACCCAGGTAGCTACACCTTC.

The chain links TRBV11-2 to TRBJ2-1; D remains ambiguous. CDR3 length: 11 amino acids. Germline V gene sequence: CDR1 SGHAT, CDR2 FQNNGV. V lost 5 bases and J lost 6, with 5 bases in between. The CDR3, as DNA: TGTGCCAGCAGCCCCGCCAATGAGCAGTTCTTC. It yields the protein CASSPANEQFF. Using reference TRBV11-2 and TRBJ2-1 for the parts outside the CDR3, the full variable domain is EAGVAQSPRYKIIEKRQSVAFWCNPISGHATLYWYQQILGQGPKLLIQFQNNGVVDDSQLPKDRFSAERLKGVDSTLKIQPAKLEDSAVYLCASSPANEQFFGPGTRLTVL.

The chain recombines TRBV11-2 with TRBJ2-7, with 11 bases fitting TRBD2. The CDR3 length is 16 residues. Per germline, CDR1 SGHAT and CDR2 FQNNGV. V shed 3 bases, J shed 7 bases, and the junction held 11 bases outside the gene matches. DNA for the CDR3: TGTGCCAGCAGCTTTAGCGGGAGGGCTCCAGGGGGGGAGCAGTACTTC. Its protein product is CASSFSGRAPGGEQYF.

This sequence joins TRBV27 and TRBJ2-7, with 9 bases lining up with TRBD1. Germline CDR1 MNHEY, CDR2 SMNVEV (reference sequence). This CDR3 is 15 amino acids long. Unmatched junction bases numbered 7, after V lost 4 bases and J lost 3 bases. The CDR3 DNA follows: TGTGCCAGCAGTTCCGGACAGGGGCTTAACTACGAGCAGTACTTC. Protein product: CASSSGQGLNYEQYF.

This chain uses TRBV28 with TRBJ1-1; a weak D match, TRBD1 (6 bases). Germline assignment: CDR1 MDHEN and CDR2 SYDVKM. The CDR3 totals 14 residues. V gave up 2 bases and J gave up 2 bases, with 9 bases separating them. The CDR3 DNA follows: TGTGCCAGCAGTTTACAACAGGGTAACACTGAAGCTTTCTTT. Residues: CASSLQQGNTEAFF.

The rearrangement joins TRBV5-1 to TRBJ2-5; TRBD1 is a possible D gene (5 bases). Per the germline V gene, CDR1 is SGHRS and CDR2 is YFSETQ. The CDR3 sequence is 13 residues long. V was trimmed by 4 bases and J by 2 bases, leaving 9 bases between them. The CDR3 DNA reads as TGCGCCAGCAGCGCAGGGTCTCAAGAGACCCAGTACTTC. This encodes CASSAGSQETQYF.

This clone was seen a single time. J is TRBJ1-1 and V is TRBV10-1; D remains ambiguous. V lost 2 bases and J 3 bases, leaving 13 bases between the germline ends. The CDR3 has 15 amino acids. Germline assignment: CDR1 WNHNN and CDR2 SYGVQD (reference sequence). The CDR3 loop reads CASSEIPGRDTEAFF. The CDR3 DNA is TGCGCCAGCAGTGAGATTCCGGGGAGAGACACTGAAGCTTTCTTT.

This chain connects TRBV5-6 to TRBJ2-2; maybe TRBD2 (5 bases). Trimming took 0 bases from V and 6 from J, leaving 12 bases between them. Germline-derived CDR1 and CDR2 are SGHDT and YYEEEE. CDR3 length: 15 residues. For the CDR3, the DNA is TGTGCCAGCAGCTTGGAGCTGGACGGGGCCGGGGAGCTGTTTTTT. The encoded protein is CASSLELDGAGELFF.

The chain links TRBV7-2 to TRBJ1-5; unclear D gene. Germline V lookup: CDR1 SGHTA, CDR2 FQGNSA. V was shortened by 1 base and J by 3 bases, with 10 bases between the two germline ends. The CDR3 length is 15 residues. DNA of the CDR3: TGTGCCAGCAGCTTAGTATTGACGGTCAATCAGCCCCAGCATTTT. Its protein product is CASSLVLTVNQPQHF.

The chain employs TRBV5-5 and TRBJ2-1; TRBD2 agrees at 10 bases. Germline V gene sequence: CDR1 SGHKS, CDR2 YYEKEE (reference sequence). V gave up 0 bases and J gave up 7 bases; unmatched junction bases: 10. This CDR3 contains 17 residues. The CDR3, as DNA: TGTGCCAGCAGCTTGGGGACTAGCGGCCCTCTCAGGAATGAGCAGTTCTTC. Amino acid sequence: CASSLGTSGPLRNEQFF.

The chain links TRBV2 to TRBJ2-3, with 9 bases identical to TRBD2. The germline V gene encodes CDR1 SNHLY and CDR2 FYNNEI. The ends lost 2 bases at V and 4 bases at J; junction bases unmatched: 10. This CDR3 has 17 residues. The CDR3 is CASSEMWGTSRADTQYF. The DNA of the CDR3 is TGTGCCAGCAGTGAAATGTGGGGGACTAGCAGGGCAGATACGCAGTATTTT. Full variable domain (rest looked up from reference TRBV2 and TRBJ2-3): EPEVTQTPSHQVTQMGQEVILRCVPISNHLYFYWYRQILGQKVEFLVSFYNNEISEKSEIFDDQFSVERPDGSNFTLKIRSTKLEDSAMYFCASSEMWGTSRADTQYFGPGTRLTVL.

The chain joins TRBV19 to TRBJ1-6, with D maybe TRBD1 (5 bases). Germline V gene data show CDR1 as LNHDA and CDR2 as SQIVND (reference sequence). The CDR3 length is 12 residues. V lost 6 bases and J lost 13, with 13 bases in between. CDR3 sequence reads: CASRGPDAPLHF. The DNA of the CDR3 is TGTGCCAGTAGGGGACCGGACGCTCCCCTCCACTTT. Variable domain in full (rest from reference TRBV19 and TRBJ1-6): DGGITQSPKYLFRKEGQNVTLSCEQNLNHDAMYWYRQDPGQGLRLIYYSQIVNDFQKGDIAEGYSVSREKKESFPLTVTSAQKNPTAFYLCASRGPDAPLHFGNGTRLTVT.

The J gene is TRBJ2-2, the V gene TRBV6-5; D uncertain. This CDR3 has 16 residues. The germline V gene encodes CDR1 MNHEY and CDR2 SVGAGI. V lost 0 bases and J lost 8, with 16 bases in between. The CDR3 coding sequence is TGTGCCAGCAGTTACTCCGGTGGGTCAGGTGGAGGGGAGCTGTTTTTT. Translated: CASSYSGGSGGGELFF.

The CDR3 DNA is TGCGCCAGCAGCCCCGAGACCTTATCCTTTTTCTATGGCTACACCTTC. The encoded protein is CASSPETLSFFYGYTF. The rearrangement links TRBV4-3 to TRBJ1-2; no clear D. The V end lost 4 bases, the J end lost 4 bases, and 19 bases lay between the germline ends. This CDR3 is built from 16 residues. Germline CDR1 is LGHNA and CDR2 is YSLEER.

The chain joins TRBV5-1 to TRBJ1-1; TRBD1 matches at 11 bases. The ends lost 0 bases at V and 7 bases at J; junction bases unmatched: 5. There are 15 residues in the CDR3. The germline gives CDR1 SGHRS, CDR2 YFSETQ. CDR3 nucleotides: TGCGCCAGCAGCTTGGCTGGGACAGGGGGAGGTGAAGCTTTCTTT. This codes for CASSLAGTGGGEAFF.

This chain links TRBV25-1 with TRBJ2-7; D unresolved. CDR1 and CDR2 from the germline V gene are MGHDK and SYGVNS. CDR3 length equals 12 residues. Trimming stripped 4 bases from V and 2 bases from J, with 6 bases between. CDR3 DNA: TGTGCCAGCAGTGGCCACGCCTACGAGCAGTACTTC. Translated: CASSGHAYEQYF.